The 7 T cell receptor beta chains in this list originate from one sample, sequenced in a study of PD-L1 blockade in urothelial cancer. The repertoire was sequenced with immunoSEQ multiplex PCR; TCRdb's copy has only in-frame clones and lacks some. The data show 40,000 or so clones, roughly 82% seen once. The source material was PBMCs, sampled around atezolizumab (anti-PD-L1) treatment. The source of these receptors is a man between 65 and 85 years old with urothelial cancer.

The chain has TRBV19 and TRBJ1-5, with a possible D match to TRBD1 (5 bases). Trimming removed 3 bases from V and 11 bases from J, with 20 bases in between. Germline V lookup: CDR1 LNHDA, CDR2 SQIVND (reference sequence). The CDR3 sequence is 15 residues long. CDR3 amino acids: CASSIAGPQLKAQHF. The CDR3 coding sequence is TGTGCCAGTAGTATCGCAGGGCCCCAATTAAAGGCCCAGCATTTT. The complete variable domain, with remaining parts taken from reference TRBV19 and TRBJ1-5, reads DGGITQSPKYLFRKEGQNVTLSCEQNLNHDAMYWYRQDPGQGLRLIYYSQIVNDFQKGDIAEGYSVSREKKESFPLTVTSAQKNPTAFYLCASSIAGPQLKAQHFGDGTRLSIL.

This CDR3 is CASSPQVVREHKRGEQFF. DNA of the CDR3: TGCGCCAGCAGCCCCCAGGTAGTACGGGAGCATAAAAGGGGTGAGCAGTTCTTC. The rearrangement links TRBV5-1 to TRBJ2-1, with D perhaps matching TRBD2 (6 bases). Germline V gives CDR1 SGHRS, CDR2 YFSETQ. The V and J ends lost 4 bases and 9 bases respectively, with 29 bases between them. This CDR3 spans 18 amino acids.

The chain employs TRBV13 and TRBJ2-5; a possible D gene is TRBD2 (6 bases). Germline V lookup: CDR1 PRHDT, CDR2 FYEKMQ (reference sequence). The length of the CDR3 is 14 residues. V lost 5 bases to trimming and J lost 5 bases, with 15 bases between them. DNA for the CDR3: TGTGCCAGCAGCCCGCGGGAAGCAAGGGAGACCCAGTACTTC. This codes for CASSPREARETQYF.

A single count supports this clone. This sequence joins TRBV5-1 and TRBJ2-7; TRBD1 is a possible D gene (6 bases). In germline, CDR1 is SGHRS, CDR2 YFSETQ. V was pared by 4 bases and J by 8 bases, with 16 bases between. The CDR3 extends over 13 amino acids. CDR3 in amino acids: CASSLTSQGKQYF. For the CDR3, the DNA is TGCGCCAGCAGCCTTACCTCACAGGGTAAGCAGTACTTC.

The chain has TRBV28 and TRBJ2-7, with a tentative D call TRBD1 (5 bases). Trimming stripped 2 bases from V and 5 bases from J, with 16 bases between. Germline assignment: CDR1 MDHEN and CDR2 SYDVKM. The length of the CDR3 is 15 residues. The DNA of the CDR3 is TGTGCCAGCAGTTTAAATGGGTGGGGCAGCCACGAGCAGTACTTC. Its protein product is CASSLNGWGSHEQYF.

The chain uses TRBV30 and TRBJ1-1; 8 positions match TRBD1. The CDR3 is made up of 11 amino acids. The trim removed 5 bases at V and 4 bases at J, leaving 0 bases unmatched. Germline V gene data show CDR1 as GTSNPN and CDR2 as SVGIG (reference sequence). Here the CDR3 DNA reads TGTGCCTGGGGACAGGGCACTGAAGCTTTCTTT. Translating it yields CAWGQGTEAFF.

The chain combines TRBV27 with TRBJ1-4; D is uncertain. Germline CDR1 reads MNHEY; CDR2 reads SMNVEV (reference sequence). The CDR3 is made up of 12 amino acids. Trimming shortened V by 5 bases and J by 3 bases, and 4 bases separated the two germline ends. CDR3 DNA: TGTGCCAGCAGTCCAGCTAATGAAAAACTGTTTTTT. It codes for CASSPANEKLFF.